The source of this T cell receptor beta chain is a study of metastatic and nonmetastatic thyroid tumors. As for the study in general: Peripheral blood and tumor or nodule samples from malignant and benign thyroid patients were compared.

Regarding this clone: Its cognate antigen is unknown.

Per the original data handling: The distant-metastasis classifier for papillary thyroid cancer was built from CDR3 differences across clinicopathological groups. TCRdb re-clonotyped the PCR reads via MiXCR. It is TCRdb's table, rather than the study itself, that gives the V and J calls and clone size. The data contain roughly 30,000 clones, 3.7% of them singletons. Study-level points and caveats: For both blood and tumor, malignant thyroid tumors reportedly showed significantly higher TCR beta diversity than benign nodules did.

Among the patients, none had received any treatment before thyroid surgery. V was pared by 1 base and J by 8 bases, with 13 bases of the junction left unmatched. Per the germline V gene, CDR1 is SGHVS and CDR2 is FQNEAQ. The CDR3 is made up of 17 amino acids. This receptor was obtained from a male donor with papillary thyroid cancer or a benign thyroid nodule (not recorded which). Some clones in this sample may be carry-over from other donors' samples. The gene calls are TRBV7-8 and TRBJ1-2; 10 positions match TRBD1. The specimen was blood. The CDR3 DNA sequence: TGTGCCAGCAGCTTAGGACTTGGGACAGGGGTTCTCCAGGGCTACACCTTC. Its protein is CASSLGLGTGVLQGYTF.